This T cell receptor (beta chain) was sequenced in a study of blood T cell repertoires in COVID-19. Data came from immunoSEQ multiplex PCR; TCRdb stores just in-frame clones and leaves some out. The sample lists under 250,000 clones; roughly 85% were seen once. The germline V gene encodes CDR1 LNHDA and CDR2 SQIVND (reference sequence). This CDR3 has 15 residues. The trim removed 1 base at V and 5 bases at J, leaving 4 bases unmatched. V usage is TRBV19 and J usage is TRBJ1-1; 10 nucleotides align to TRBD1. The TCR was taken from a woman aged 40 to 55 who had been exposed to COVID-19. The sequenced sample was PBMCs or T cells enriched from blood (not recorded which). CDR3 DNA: TGTGCCAGTAGTATAGGGACAGGGGGTGGAACTGAAGCTTTCTTT. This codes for CASSIGTGGGTEAFF.